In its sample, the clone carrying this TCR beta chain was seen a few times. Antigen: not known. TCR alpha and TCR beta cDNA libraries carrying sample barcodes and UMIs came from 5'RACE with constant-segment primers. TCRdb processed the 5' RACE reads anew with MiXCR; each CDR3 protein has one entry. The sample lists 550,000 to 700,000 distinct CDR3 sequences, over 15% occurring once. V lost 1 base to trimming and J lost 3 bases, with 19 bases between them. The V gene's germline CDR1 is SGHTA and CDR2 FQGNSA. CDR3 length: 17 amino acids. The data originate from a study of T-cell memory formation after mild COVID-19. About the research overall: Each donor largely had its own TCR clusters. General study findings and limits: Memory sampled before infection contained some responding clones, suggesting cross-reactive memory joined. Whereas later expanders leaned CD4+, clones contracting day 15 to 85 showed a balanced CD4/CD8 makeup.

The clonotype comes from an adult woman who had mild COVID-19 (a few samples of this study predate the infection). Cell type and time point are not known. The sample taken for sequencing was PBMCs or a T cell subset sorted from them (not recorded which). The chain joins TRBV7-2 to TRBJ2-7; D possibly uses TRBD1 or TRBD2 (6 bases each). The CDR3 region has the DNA TGTGCCAGCAGCTTAGTTCCTCGGGGGCAGGCGAACTACGAGCAGTACTTC. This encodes CASSLVPRGQANYEQYF.